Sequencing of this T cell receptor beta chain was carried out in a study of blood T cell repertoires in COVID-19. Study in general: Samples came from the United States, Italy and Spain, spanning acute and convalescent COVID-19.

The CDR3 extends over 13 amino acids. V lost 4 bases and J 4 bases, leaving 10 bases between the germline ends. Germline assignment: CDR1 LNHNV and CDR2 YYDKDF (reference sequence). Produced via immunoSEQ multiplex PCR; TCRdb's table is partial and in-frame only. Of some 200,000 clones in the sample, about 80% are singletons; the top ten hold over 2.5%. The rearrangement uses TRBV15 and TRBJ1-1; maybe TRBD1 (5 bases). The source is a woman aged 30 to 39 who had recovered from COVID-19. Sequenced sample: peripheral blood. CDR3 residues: CATSMKGITEAFF. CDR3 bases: TGTGCCACCAGCATGAAGGGGATCACTGAAGCTTTCTTT.